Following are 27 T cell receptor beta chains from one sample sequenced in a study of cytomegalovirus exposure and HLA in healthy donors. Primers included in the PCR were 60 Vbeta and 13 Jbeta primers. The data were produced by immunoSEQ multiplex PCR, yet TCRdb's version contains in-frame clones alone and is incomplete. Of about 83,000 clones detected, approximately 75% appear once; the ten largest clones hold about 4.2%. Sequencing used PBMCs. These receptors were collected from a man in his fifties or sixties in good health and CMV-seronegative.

CDR3: CASSYGGTDKLFF. The CDR3, as DNA: TGTGCCAGCAGTTACGGGGGGACTGATAAACTGTTTTTT. The gene calls are TRBV6-5 and TRBJ1-4; tentative D call: TRBD1 (5 bases). Looked up from germline, CDR1 is MNHEY and CDR2 is SVGAGI. CDR3 length: 13 residues. V lost 2 bases to trimming and J lost 11 bases, with 12 bases between them.

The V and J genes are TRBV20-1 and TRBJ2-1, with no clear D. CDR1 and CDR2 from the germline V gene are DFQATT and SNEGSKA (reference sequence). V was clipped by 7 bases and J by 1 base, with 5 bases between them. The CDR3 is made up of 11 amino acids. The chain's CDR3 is CSVISYNEQFF. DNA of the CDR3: TGCAGTGTCATTTCCTACAATGAGCAGTTCTTC.

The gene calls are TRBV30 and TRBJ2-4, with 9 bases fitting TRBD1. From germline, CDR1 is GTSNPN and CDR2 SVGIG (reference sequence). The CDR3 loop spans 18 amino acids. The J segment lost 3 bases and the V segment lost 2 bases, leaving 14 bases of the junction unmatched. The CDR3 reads CAWSRQGVVDRGKNIQYF. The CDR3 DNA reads TGTGCCTGGAGTAGACAGGGGGTGGTGGATCGTGGCAAAAACATTCAGTACTTC.

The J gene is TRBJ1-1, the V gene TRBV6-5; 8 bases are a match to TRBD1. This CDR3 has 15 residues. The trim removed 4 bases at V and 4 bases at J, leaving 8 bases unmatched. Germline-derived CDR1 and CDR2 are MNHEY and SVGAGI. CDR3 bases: TGTGCCAGCAGTTCAACCCTTACAGGGGGCACTGAAGCTTTCTTT. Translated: CASSSTLTGGTEAFF.

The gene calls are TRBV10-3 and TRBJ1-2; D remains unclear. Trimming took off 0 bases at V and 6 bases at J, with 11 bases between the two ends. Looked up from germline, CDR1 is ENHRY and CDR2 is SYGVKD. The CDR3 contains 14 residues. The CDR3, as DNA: TGTGCCATCAGTGAGTCAGGGAGCTATGATGGCTACACCTTC. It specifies CAISESGSYDGYTF.

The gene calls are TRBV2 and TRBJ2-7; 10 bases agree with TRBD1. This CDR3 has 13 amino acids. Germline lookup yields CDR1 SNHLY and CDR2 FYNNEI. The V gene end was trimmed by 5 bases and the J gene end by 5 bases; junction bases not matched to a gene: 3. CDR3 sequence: CASSRDRGDEQYF. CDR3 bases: TGTGCCAGCAGTCGGGACAGGGGTGACGAGCAGTACTTC.

The CDR3 region has the DNA TGTGCCAGCAGCAGGGAGCGGGGGGGCCTCGGGGAGCTGTTTTTT. It translates to CASSRERGGLGELFF. The rearrangement joins TRBV6-5 to TRBJ2-2; TRBD2 matches 10 bases. CDR1 is MNHEY, CDR2 SVGAGI, per germline. V lost 6 bases and J lost 7; bases outside the gene matches: 8. CDR3 length equals 15 residues.

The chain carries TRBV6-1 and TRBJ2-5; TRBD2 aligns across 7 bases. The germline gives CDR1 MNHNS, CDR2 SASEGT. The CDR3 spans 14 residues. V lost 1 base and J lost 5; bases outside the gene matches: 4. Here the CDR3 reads CASSEVGGWETQYF. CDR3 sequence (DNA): TGTGCCAGCAGTGAAGTGGGGGGGTGGGAGACCCAGTACTTC.

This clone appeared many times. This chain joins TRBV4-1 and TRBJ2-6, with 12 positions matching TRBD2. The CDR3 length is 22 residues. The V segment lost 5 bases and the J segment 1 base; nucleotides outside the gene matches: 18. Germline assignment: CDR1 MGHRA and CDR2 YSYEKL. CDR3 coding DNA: TGCGCCAGCAGCTTCACGAGACTAGCGGGAGTCACCGGTTTGTCTGGGGCCAACGTCCTGACTTTC. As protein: CASSFTRLAGVTGLSGANVLTF.

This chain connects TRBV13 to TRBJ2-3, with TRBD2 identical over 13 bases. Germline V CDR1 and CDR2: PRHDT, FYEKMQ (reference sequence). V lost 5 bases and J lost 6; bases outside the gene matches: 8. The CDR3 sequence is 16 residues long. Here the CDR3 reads CASSLRLTSGGDTQYF. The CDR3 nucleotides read TGTGCCAGCAGCCTGCGATTGACTAGCGGGGGGGATACGCAGTATTTT.

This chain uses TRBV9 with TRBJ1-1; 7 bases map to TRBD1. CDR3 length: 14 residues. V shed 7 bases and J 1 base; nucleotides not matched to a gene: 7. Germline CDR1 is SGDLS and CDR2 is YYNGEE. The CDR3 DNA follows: TGTGCCAGCGGAGGAGGGGGCCAGAACACTGAAGCTTTCTTT. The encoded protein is CASGGGGQNTEAFF.

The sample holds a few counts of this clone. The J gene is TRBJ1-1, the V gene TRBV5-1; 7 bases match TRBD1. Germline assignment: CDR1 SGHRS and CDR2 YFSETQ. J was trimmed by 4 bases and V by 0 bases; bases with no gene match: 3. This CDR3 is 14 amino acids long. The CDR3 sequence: CASSLENRGTEAFF. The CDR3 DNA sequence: TGCGCCAGCAGCTTGGAAAACAGGGGCACTGAAGCTTTCTTT.

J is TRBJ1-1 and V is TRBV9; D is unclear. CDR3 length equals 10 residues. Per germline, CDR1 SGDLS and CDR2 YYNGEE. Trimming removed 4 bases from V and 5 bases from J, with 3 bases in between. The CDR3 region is CASSPTEAFF. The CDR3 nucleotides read TGTGCCAGCAGCCCGACTGAAGCTTTCTTT.

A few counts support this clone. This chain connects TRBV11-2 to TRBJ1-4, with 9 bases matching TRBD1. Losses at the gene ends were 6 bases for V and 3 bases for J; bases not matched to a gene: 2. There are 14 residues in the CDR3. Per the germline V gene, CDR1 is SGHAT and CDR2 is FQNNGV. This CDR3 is CASRRDRANEKLFF. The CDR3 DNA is TGTGCCAGCAGAAGGGACAGGGCTAATGAAAAACTGTTTTTT.

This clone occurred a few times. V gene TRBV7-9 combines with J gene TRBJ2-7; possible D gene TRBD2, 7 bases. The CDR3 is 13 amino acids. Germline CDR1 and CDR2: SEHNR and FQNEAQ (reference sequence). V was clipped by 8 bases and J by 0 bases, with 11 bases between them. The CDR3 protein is CASGGGLSYEQYF. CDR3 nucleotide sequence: TGTGCCAGCGGCGGGGGCCTCTCCTACGAGCAGTACTTC. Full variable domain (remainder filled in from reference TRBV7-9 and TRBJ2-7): DTGVSQNPRHKITKRGQNVTFRCDPISEHNRLYWYRQTLGQGPEFLTYFQNEAQLEKSRLLSDRFSAERPKGSFSTLEIQRTEQGDSAMYLCASGGGLSYEQYFGPGTRLTVT.

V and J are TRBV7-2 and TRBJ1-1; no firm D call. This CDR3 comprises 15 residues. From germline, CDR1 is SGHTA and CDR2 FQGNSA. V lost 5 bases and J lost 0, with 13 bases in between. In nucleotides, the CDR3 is TGTGCCAGCAGCACCCGTCCGGGTATGAACACTGAAGCTTTCTTT. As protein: CASSTRPGMNTEAFF. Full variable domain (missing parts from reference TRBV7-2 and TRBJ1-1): GAGVSQSPSNKVTEKGKDVELRCDPISGHTALYWYRQSLGQGLEFLIYFQGNSAPDKSGLPSDRFSAERTGGSVSTLTIQRTQQEDSAVYLCASSTRPGMNTEAFFGQGTRLTVV.

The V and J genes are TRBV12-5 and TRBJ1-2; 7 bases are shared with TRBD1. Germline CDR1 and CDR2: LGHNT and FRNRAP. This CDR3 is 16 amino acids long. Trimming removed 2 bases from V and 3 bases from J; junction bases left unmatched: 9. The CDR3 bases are TGTGCTAGTGGTTTGTTAGGGGGCAGTACTTACTATGGCTACACCTTC. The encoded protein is CASGLLGGSTYYGYTF.

DNA for the CDR3: TGTGCCAGCAGCGATGGCCTAAACACCATATATTTT. Its translation: CASSDGLNTIYF. The chain employs TRBV7-9 and TRBJ1-3; no clear D. V was trimmed by 5 bases and J by 6 bases, leaving 8 bases between them. This CDR3 comprises 12 residues. Per germline, CDR1 SEHNR and CDR2 FQNEAQ (reference sequence).

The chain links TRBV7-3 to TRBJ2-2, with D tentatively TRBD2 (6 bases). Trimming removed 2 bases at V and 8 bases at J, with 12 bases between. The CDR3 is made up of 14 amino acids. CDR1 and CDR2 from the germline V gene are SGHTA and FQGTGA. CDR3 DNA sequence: TGTGCCAGCAGCTTAGGCTCGGAGGGAGGGGAGCTGTTTTTT. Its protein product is CASSLGSEGGELFF.

This CDR3 reads CASTQGQFGYTF. The CDR3, as DNA: TGTGCCAGCACCCAGGGGCAGTTTGGCTACACCTTC. The V call is TRBV6-6, the J call TRBJ1-2; tentatively, D is TRBD1 (6 bases). Germline lookup yields CDR1 MNHNY and CDR2 SVGAGI (reference sequence). The V gene lost 7 bases and the J gene lost 7 bases, with 13 bases spanning the gap. The CDR3 loop spans 12 amino acids.

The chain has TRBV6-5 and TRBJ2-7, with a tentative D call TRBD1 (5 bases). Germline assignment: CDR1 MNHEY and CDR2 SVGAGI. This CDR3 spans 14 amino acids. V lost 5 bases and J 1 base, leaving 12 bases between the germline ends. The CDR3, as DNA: TGTGCCAGCAGTGAACAGGACCGATCCTACGAGCAGTACTTC. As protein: CASSEQDRSYEQYF.

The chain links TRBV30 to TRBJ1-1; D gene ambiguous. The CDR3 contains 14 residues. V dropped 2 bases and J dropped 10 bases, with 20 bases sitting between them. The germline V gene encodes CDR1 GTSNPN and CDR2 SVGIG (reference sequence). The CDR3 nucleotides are TGTGCCTGGAGTTACCCCGGCAGACCCCAGCGAGCTTTCTTT. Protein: CAWSYPGRPQRAFF.

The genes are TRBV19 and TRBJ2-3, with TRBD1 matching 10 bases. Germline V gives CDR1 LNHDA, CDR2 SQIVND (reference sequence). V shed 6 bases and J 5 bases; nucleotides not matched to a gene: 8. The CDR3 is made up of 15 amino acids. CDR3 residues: CASRPGQGGGDTQYF. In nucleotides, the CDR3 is TGTGCCAGTAGACCCGGACAGGGGGGCGGAGATACGCAGTATTTT.

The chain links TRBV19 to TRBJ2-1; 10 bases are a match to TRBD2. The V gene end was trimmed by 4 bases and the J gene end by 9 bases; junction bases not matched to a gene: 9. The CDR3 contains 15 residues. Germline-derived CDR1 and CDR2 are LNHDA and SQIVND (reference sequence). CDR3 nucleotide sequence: TGTGCCAGTAGTACCCAAGCGGGGGGGCTAGGTGAGCAGTTCTTC. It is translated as CASSTQAGGLGEQFF.

The chain's CDR3 is CASSPQGAGGYTF. DNA of the CDR3: TGTGCCAGCAGCCCACAGGGGGCGGGTGGCTACACCTTC. The V gene is TRBV6-1, the J gene TRBJ1-2, with 9 bases that match TRBD1. The germline CDR1 and CDR2 sequences are MNHNS and SASEGT. The CDR3 contains 13 residues. J lost 7 bases, V lost 6 bases, and 6 bases had no gene match.

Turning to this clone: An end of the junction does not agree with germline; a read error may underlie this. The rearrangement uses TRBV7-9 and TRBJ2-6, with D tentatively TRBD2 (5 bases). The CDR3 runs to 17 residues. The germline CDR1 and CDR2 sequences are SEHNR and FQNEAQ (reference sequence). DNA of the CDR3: TGTTCCAGCAGCCCTTTAGAGAGGGCCTCTGGGGCCAACGTCCTGACTTTC. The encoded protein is CSSSPLERASGANVLTF.

The CDR3 DNA is TGTGCCAGCATCGACAGGGGTAAGCCGTACTATGGCTACACCTTC. This codes for CASIDRGKPYYGYTF. The rearrangement uses TRBV6-4 and TRBJ1-2, with 8 bases matching TRBD1. V shed 7 bases, J shed 3 bases, and the junction held 10 bases outside the gene matches. This CDR3 has 15 amino acids. The germline gives CDR1 MRHNA, CDR2 SNTAGT.